This T cell receptor (beta chain) was observed in a study of cytomegalovirus exposure and HLA in healthy donors listed by TCRdb under 2017. Study-level background: In an earlier analysis of 550 to 750 of the donors, around 290 Gb of sequence data and some 100 million unique TCR beta sequences from 150 million to 200 million T cells were reported. Several DR-DQ haplotypes were treated as single units for association and clustering because of strong linkage in the cohort. The number of typed donors differed by locus: 629-630 for A, B, C, DRB1 and DQB1; 522 for DQA1; approximately 600 for DPA1; and roughly 470 for DPB1. An earlier analysis of some 500 of the donors applied high-throughput TCR beta sequencing to assess whether each TCR beta V gene segment acted as functional or pseudogenic. An early release that covered about 600 HLA-typed donors contained approximately 290 gigabases of sequencing data and around 85 million unique TCR sequences. Among a few hundred genotyped donors of the cohort, an average of about 240,000 unique TCR beta nucleotide sequences were sequenced per donor, roughly 20% of them non-productive. A separate validation cohort of roughly 120 different subjects was used in addition to the roughly 700-subject first cohort. Donor age, sex, ethnicity and CMV serostatus were compiled together with the repertoire data. Rather than drawing on any new phenotypic data, the later analysis identified candidate immune exposures from TCR beta sequences and the way those sequences occurred across donors. Every repertoire in the discovery cohort had been generated on one and the same sequencing platform. A later genetic analysis used genome-wide SNP genotypes for about three fifths of the 666 donors, treating that subset as a discovery cohort. To study patterns of TCR occurrence, a later analysis re-analyzed previously published TCR beta repertoires from 550 to 800 donors and added high-resolution HLA genotyping. The study aimed to test whether cataloging public T cell receptors could reveal signatures of past pathogen exposure. HLA typing covered class I and class II loci at four-digit resolution. The study profiled the T cell repertoires of more than 500 subjects by immunosequencing and related them to cytomegalovirus serostatus. The study combined high-throughput TCR immunosequencing, statistical association of individual TCRs with disease status, and machine learning to predict cytomegalovirus infection status. Among the roughly 400 genotyped donors, about 83% belonged to the genetic ancestry cluster associated with self-reported Caucasian donors.

The receptor library was made with the immunoSEQ multiplex PCR assay. A mixture of 60 forward primers for TCR Vbeta segments and 13 reverse primers for TCR Jbeta segments was used in the multiplex PCR. The CDR3 region of rearranged TCR beta genes was amplified from genomic DNA with a multiplex PCR assay. On the Illumina HiSeq System, the amplified TCR beta libraries were sequenced as 87-base-pair reads. In the source study's methods: A later analysis tallied 75 million to 85 million unique TCR beta chains across the approximately 670 repertoires, and some 10 million of those chains were shared by two or more donors. To remove PCR and sequencing errors, raw reads were error-corrected and collapsed into unique sequences using a nearest-neighbor algorithm that merged closely related sequences. Alignment of CDR3 sequences to IMGT reference sequences was used to assign V, D and J gene segments. For a sequence to be retained, a match of at least six nucleotides to both a V gene segment and a J gene segment was required. Rearrangements were classified as productive when the CDR3 lacked stop codons and remained in frame with V and J, and all other rearrangements were classified as non-productive. CDR3 was defined by IMGT convention, running from the second conserved V-encoded cysteine to the conserved J-encoded phenylalanine. Sequences without an unambiguous match to a single V gene segment were excluded from the earlier analysis of about 640 of the donors. In an earlier analysis of 587 of the donors, a V segment was called functional when productive rearrangements were above 56.7%, and segregating when the standard deviation between donors exceeded 5%. To diagnose cytomegalovirus status from the catalog of TCR beta chain sequences, a statistical classification framework was built. A later analysis assigned V and J genes by comparing TCR nucleotide sequences with IMGT/GENE-DB human TR gene sequences. A later analysis assigned CDR3 sequences and most-parsimonious VDJ recombination scenarios with the TCRdist pipeline. A later analysis defined each TCR beta chain by its CDR3 amino acid sequence plus V-gene family, and excluded reads lacking a unique V-gene family. In a later analysis, 450 to 600 highly shared, low-generation-probability nucleotide sequences were removed to address suspected cross-contamination and a sequencing artifact. In a later analysis, a clonal expansion index was calculated for each public chain from normalized within-repertoire ranks of inferred template counts. In a later analysis, generation probabilities were computed using a VDJ recombination model fitted to out-of-frame rearrangements, and the results were checked against IGoR. In a later analysis, hypergeometric tests were used to score TCR-TCR, TCR-HLA and TCR-CMV co-occurrence, with a repertoire-size bias correction applied to TCR pairs. A later analysis estimated false discovery rates by permuting HLA or CMV assignments 20 times. In a later analysis, co-occurring TCRs were grouped using DBSCAN, with TCRdist sequence similarity added in when clustering inside HLA-allele-positive subsets. Repertoires with fewer than 30,000 or more than 120,000 public chains were left out of co-occurrence clustering, as were a handful of repertoires with anomalous nucleotide sharing. TCRdb re-hosts the immuneACCESS table, in-frame sequences only. Its copies lack some clones; in the studies checked, an unresolved V gene accounts for under half of them, and the cause for the rest is not known. V, J and clone size are those of that table, while D and trimming were read from the DNA. For this sample the table gives some 180,000 clones, of which roughly 10% were detected only once. Approximately 1.3% of the sample belongs to the ten largest clones.

Taken from the germline V gene, the CDR1 and CDR2 loops are SNHLY and FYNNEI. The CDR3 covers 15 residues, taking in both the cysteine and the phenylalanine. Just the 45-base CDR3 DNA is kept, in frame starting at base 1. Unmatched junction bases come to 5, with V trimmed by 6 bases and J by 2 bases. The cohort was made up of 650 to 700 healthy bone marrow donors. All cohort members were sampled while nominally healthy, although unrecorded immune exposures were likely present. The donor was CMV seropositive and belonged to the group of about 290 seropositive cohort members. A peripheral blood sample was collected from each donor, and TCR beta sequencing was performed on peripheral blood mononuclear cells. Genomic DNA extraction from the blood cell samples was performed with the Qiagen DNeasy Blood Extraction Kit. A word on this clone: Its antigen is currently not known. No qualities accompany the bases; no much larger clone lies one base away. The sample holds other DNA sequences that translate to the same CDR3.

What the authors observed across the whole study: Roughly uniform sequencing depth across donors was assumed in presence/absence analyses, although this assumption may not hold. An association between a missense DCLRE1C variant and V-gene and J-gene trimming of TCR beta chains was found in a later genetic analysis and replicated in an independent cohort. In a later analysis, the rate of TCR association differed among HLA loci, with DRB1 alleles having the most associated TCRs and HLA-C alleles having the fewest. Specific HLA alleles were associated with some 15,000 TCR beta sequences at a false discovery rate of 0.05 in a later analysis. Linkage disequilibrium might explain the correlated functional status among segregating V segments, but an unknown experimental factor could not be ruled out. In a later analysis, HLA-associated TCR beta chains showed more clonal expansion and lower generation probabilities than non-associated chains that were equally common. A cluster of highly shared sequence variants was judged likely to represent a technical artifact of the sequencing pipeline. Most TCR sequences were observed very rarely across donors, whereas some public TCRs were present in many individuals. A later analysis reported that several top co-occurrence clusters appeared linked to parvovirus B19, influenza, CMV and Epstein-Barr virus. Because the 87-base-pair reads could not distinguish some IMGT-functional V segments, including TRBV6-2 and TRBV6-3, those segments were excluded. A total of some 180 TCR beta chains were listed by the study as associated with cytomegalovirus. An earlier analysis of around 540 of the donors showed that most TCR beta V segments appeared in productive rearrangements either about 87% or about 30% of the time, which broadly matched IMGT annotations. CMV serostatus was the only immune exposure information available for the cohort. According to the authors, the approach could potentially be generalized to other disease states and immunological phenotypes. In this cohort, only TCR beta chains were sequenced, and detectable features were limited by the absence of alpha or paired-chain data. A further reported finding was that TCR beta sequences accurately predicted the HLA-A and HLA-B alleles for most subjects in the first cohort. HLA typing was unavailable for some donors at each locus, so association tests used only the typed subset. Assigning TCR associations to individual alleles was difficult when HLA alleles, especially DR and DQ, strongly co-occurred. Over 15 rarely observed V segments, including chromosome 9 orphons, were excluded from the earlier analysis of just under 600 of the donors because counts were too low. The classifier was reported to diagnose cytomegalovirus status with high specificity and sensitivity in both the original and validation cohorts. A later genetic analysis reported fewer N-insertions in productive TCRs among donors in an Asian-associated ancestry cluster than the approximately 700-donor mean. In a later analysis, most CMV-associated TCR beta chains were found to appear HLA-restricted, with HLA associations seemingly driven largely by CMV exposure. A few of the identified cytomegalovirus-associated TCR beta chains were confirmed in vitro to be specific for cytomegalovirus antigens.

This TCR was recovered from a woman aged 30 to 39 in good health and CMV-seropositive. The sample consisted of PBMCs. This sequence uses TRBV2 and TRBJ2-2, with 8 bases matching TRBD1. The nucleotide sequence reads as follows: TGTGCCAGCAGAGAGACAGGGGCTAACACCGGGGAGCTGTTTTTT. Translated, this is CASRETGANTGELFF.